This TCR beta chain was profiled in a study of OX40 agonist ivuxolimab in advanced cancers. Produced via immunoSEQ multiplex PCR; TCRdb's table is partial and in-frame only. The sample has fewer than 85,000 clones, around nine tenths seen once. V lost 8 bases and J 4 bases, leaving 10 bases between the germline ends. Germline CDR1 reads MNHNS; CDR2 reads SASEGT. The CDR3 sequence is 12 residues long. This sample comprised CD4+ or CD8+ T cells sorted from blood, obtained in a trial of the OX40 agonist ivuxolimab. The TCR originated in an adult with an advanced solid tumor such as melanoma, head and neck, liver or kidney cancer. This chain connects TRBV6-1 to TRBJ2-3, with unresolved D. The CDR3 DNA reads as TGTGCCAGCGGAAGAAGCGCAGATACGCAGTATTTT. Encoded protein: CASGRSADTQYF.